Below are 5 T cell receptor beta chains sequenced from a single sample in a study of tumor-infiltrating lymphocytes in primary liver carcinoma. Constant-region priming of roughly 490 ng total RNA yielded TCR beta cDNA. Three nested multiplex PCR rounds, a slightly modified ARM-PCR method, built the TCR beta libraries. TRBV1-TRBV30 forward and Cbeta reverse primers drove the first two roughly 11-cycle rounds. One entry per CDR3 protein results from TCRdb running MiXCR on the multiplex PCR reads. This table holds 50,000 to 70,000 distinct CDR3 sequences, 71% found once. Scientists recovered RNA and DNA together from roughly 21-30 mg of unsorted bulk tissue. Sequences were obtained from liver tumor tissue from sampling region 2. The subset was: tumor region T2, inferior pole. Every receptor here comes from a man between 40 and 49 years old with primary liver carcinoma and hepatitis B virus infection.

This clonotype has at least ten counts. The chain carries TRBV14 and TRBJ1-1; D call uncertain. Trimming pared 4 bases from V and 4 bases from J, leaving 16 bases between. Per germline, CDR1 SGHDN and CDR2 FVKESK. The CDR3 has 15 amino acids. In DNA form, the CDR3 reads TGTGCCAGCAGCCCCAGACTTGGGGTAGGCACTGAAGCTTTCTTT. Translated, it gives CASSPRLGVGTEAFF.

This clonotype has only one observation. The rearrangement uses TRBV4-1 and TRBJ2-1; perhaps TRBD2 as D (5 bases). This CDR3 region has 17 residues. Trimming took 1 base from V and 10 from J, leaving 23 bases between them. CDR1 MGHRA and CDR2 YSYEKL come from the germline V gene. This CDR3 is CASSQGLAEGSYNEQFF. In DNA form, the CDR3 reads TGCGCCAGCAGCCAAGGGCTAGCTGAAGGCTCCTATAACGAGCAGTTCTTC.

Worth noting for this clonotype: One end of the junction fails to match germline, which may point to a read error. The chain carries TRBV11-2 and TRBJ2-1; a weak D match, TRBD1 (5 bases). Per the germline V gene, CDR1 is SGHAT and CDR2 is FQNNGV. The CDR3 length is 13 residues. CDR3 region: CASSLRQYNEKFF. The CDR3, as DNA: TGTGCCAGCAGCTTGAGACAGTACAATGAGAAGTTCTTC.

The chain combines TRBV29-1 with TRBJ2-1; tentatively, D is TRBD1 (5 bases). In germline, CDR1 is SQVTM, CDR2 ANQGSEA. V dropped 1 base and J dropped 6 bases, with 13 bases sitting between them. This CDR3 has 14 amino acids. For the CDR3, the DNA is TGCAGCGTTGAAGGAATGGGGCTGGGCAATGAGCAGTTCTTC. It is translated as CSVEGMGLGNEQFF.

Details on this clonotype: A read error is possible here, since a much larger clone lies one base away. The chain recombines TRBV28 with TRBJ2-5, with D tentatively TRBD2 (5 bases). Trimming removed 9 bases from V and 5 bases from J, with 19 bases in between. The length of the CDR3 is 14 residues. Germline V gene sequence: CDR1 MDHEN, CDR2 SYDVKM. The CDR3 here is CARSDLRAGETQYF. CDR3 nucleotide sequence: TGTGCCAGAAGTGATTTGAGGGCCGGGGAGACCCAGTACTTC. The entire variable domain, with the rest obtained from reference TRBV28 and TRBJ2-5, is as follows: DVKVTQSSRYLVKRTGEKVFLECVQDMDHENMFWYRQDPGLGLRLIYFSYDVKMKEKGDIPEGYSVSREKKERFSLILESASTNQTSMYLCARSDLRAGETQYFGPGTRLLVL.